The T cell receptor beta chain under discussion was sequenced for a study of technical replicates of blood from a handful of donors. TCRdb's table, derived via immunoSEQ multiplex PCR, lists solely in-frame clones and lacks some. The data show roughly 82,000 clones, with 96% seen just once and around 0.38% held by the top ten. V shed 2 bases, J shed 8 bases, and the junction held 5 bases outside the gene matches. Germline-derived CDR1 and CDR2 are MNHEY and SVGAGI. This CDR3 is built from 13 residues. The chain carries TRBV6-5 and TRBJ1-2; 7 nucleotides agree with TRBD1. Sequenced material: T cells isolated from PBMCs. This clonotype originated in a human donor in good health. The CDR3 reads CASSYQGQYGYTF. In nucleotides, the CDR3 is TGTGCCAGCAGTTACCAGGGACAGTACGGCTACACCTTC.